This T cell receptor beta chain is drawn from a study of CD8 T cells in Susac syndrome. In the case of this clonotype: Its matching antigen is unknown.

Random hexamers were used to reverse transcribe roughly 0.5 to 1 ug of RNA. The CDR3 of TCR beta was amplified by immunoSEQ multiplex PCR across 54 Vbeta and 13 Jbeta. TCRdb processed the immunoSEQ multiplex PCR reads anew with MiXCR; each CDR3 protein has one entry. The sample contains some 260,000 distinct CDR3 sequences, just under 95% of which appear only once. TCR beta sequencing was performed on blood CD8+ and CD4+ T cells. Study findings and constraints: TCR sequencing and HLA analysis covered a relatively small number of individuals.

V dropped 0 bases and J dropped 13 bases, with 13 bases sitting between them. The germline V gene encodes CDR1 SGHDT and CDR2 YYEEEE. This CDR3 spans 12 amino acids. The sample consisted of CD4+ T cells from PBMCs. The receptor was derived from a human donor with multiple sclerosis. This chain connects TRBV5-6 to TRBJ1-2; D not resolved. The CDR3 is CASSLDRLGGTF. The CDR3 bases are TGTGCCAGCAGCTTGGATCGTCTCGGCGGCACCTTC.